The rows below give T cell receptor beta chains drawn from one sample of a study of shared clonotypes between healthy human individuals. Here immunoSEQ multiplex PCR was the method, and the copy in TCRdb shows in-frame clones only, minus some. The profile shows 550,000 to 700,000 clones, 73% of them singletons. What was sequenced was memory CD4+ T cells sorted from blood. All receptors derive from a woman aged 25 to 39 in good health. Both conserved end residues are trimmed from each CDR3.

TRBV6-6,ASSYSGEGNQPQH
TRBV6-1,ASSEGGTSLSNQPQH
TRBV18,ASSLVTDTQY
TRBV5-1,ASSDSGTGRYEQY
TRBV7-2,ASSQGSGSYNEQF
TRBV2,ASIREQGRILGTDTQY
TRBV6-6,ASRGSYGYT
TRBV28,ASTNNGRGGQETQY
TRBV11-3,ASSRSGQNTEAF
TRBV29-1,SVVGGYYGYT
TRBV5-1,ASSLGVGTNTEAF
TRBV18,ASSPGFDSSGANVLT
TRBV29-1,SVWRGNTEAF
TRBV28,ASIARGQSSGANVLT
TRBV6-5,ASRGRTGESYEQY
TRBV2,ASSEDGGGANVLT
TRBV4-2,ASSQDISYEQY
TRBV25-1,ASSPTSGKRETQY
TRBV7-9,ASSSLADLNTGELF
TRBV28,ASSLYGSTNEKLF
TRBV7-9,ASSPRAGVGTEAF
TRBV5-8,ASSRAGPNHYEQY
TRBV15,ATSRDSRNTEAF
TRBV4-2,ATTPGGTSGRAGEQF
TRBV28,ASSPTGSSYNEQF
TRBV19,ASSGPGGEGFTDTQY
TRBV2,ASSVGTALRYGYT
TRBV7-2,ASSLGLGFSGNTIY
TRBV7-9,ASSLDSWGNTEAF
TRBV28,ASGSGTRDNSPLH
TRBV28,ASSVGTGGTEAF
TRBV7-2,ASSLAPAGTGRGYGYT
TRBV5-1,ASSLISAQETQY
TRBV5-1,ASSLATRNTGELF
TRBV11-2,ASSLAQGGSMETQY
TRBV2,ASNSLASSTDTQY
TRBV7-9,ASSLRTSPDNEQF
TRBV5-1,ASSQMGVQETQY
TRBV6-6,ASSYQASGSTDTQY
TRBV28,ASSSTATGTYEQY
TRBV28,ASGLGSNTEAF
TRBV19,ASSRGQLYTQY
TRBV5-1,ASSLTGVTDTQY
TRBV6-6,ASSYLAGSDTQY
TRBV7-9,ASSFRTGTDTQY
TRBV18,ASSPQGQYSGNTIY
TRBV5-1,ASSWGRRTGHGEQY
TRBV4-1,ASSQVVTGLHYNEQF
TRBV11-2,ASSPRLAINTGELF
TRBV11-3,ASSPGRGTDTQY
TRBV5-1,ASSLGEGRTNTEAF
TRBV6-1,ASNDRDYAQF
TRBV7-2,ASSWGLAGNNEQF
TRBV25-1,ASSESVGQGNYEQY
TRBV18,ASSQATSSYEQY
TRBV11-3,ASSYHGTTNTGELF
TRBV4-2,ASSFLGTGRNTEAF
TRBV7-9,ASSLEGASGRYNEQF
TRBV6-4,ASSESPNRGTEAF
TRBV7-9,ASSLATDSYNEQF